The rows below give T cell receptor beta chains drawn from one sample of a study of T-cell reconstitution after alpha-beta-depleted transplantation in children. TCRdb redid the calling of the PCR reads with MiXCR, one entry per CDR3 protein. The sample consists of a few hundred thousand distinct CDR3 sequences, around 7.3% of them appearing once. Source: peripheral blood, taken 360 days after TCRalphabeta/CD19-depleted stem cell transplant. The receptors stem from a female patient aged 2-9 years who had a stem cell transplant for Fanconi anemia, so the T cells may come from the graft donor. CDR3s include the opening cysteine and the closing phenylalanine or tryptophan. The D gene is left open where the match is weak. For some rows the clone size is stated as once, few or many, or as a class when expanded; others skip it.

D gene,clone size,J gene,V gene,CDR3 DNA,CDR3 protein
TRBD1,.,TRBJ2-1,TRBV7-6,TGTGCCAGCAGCGCTTATACAGGGGCTGTAAGGGAGCAGTTCTTC,CASSAYTGAVREQFF
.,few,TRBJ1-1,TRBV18,TGTGCCAGCTCACCACGGTCGGGGACTGAAGCTTTCTTT,CASSPRSGTEAFF
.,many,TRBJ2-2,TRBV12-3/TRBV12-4,TGTGCCAGCAGCTCGTGGGTGGGCGGCGAACTCGGGGAGCTGTTTTTT,CASSSWVGGELGELFF
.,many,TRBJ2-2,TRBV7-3,TGTGCCAGCAGCCACGCCCCGAACACCGGGGAGCTGTTTTTT,CASSHAPNTGELFF
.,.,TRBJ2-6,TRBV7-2,TGTGCCAGCAGCTTAGCCCCCCCGTCCTCTGGGGCCAACGTCCTGACTTTC,CASSLAPPSSGANVLTF
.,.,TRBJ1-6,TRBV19,TGTGCCAGTAGTATCTCTTCCGAAGTCGGATTTTCACCCCTCCACTTT,CASSISSEVGFSPLHF
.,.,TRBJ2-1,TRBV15,TGTGCCACCAGTCCCGGATGGTTGAAAGGGGCCAACAATGAGCAGTTCTTC,CATSPGWLKGANNEQFF
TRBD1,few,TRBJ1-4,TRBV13,TGTGCCAGCAGGACTACAGGGGTTAATGAAAAACTGTTTTTT,CASRTTGVNEKLFF
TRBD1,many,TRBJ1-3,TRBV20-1,TGCAGTGCTAGACAGCTCGGGACAGGGGGTCCCATATATTTT,CSARQLGTGGPIYF
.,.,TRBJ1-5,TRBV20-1,TGCAGTGCTAGTGCAGGACAGCTTAATCAGCCCCAGCATTTT,CSASAGQLNQPQHF
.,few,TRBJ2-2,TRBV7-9,TGTGCCAGCAGCTTAGAGAGAGGGTTCGACGGGGAGCTGTTTTTT,CASSLERGFDGELFF
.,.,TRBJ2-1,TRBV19,TGTGCCAGTAGTCTCGGGGACCTTTACAATGAGCAGTTCTTC,CASSLGDLYNEQFF
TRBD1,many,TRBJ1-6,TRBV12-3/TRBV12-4,TGTGCCAGCACCCGGGACAGGGTTTCACCCCTCCACTTT,CASTRDRVSPLHF
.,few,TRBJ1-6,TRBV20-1,TGCAGTGCTAGATACCAGAGCAATAATTCACCCCTCCACTTT,CSARYQSNNSPLHF
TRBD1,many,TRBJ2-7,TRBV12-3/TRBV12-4,TGTGCCAGCACCCCCGGACAGGGAAGGCCCTACGAGCAGTACTTC,CASTPGQGRPYEQYF
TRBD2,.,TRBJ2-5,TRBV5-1,TGCGCCAGCAGCTTGCCAGCTAGCGGCGGTGTCGAGACCCAGTACTTC,CASSLPASGGVETQYF
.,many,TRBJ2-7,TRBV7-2,TGTGCCAGCAGCTTAGTTGGCTTACCCTACGAGCAGTACTTC,CASSLVGLPYEQYF
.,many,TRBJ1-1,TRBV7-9,TGTGCCAGCAGCTTCCAGGTGAACACTGAAGCTTTCTTT,CASSFQVNTEAFF
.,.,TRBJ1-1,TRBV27,TGTGCCAGCAGAGGATACACTGAAGCTTTCTTT,CASRGYTEAFF
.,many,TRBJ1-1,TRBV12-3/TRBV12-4,TGTGCCACAGTCCAATTTTTGAGGGTGGAGCAGAACACTGAAGCTTTCTTT,CATVQFLRVEQNTEAFF
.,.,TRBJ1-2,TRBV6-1,TGTGCCAGCAGCCCAGAGTACTATGGCTACACCTTC,CASSPEYYGYTF
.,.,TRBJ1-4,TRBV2,TGTGCCAGCAGCGCAACTCGACAGTCAACTAATGAAAAACTGTTTTTT,CASSATRQSTNEKLFF
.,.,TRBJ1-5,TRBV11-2,TGTGCCAGCAGCTTAGTGGGTTGGGGACGTTCGAGCAATCAGCCCCAGCATTTT,CASSLVGWGRSSNQPQHF
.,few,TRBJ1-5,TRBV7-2,TGTGCCAGCAGCGAGGGCGGGCTTCGGCCCCAGCATTTT,CASSEGGLRPQHF
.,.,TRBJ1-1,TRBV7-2,TGTGCCAGCAGCTCAGAAAGACGGACCCAAGCTTTCTTT,CASSSERRTQAFF
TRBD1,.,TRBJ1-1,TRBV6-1,TGTGCCAGCAGGGGGACAGGGGGAGTTGGAGCTTTCTTT,CASRGTGGVGAFF
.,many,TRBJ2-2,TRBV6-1,TGTGCCAGCACGAGAAGCGTGAACACCGGGGAGCTGTTTTTT,CASTRSVNTGELFF
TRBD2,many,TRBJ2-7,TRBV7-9,TGTGCCAGTCGAGGGGACTACTCCTACGAGCAGTACTTC,CASRGDYSYEQYF
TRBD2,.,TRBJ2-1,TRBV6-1,TGTGCCAGCGCCCTCTCCAGCGGGGGGAAGAGTGAGCAGTTCTTC,CASALSSGGKSEQFF
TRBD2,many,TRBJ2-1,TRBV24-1,TGTGCCACCAGTGGTGTCCGGGACTACCCCTACAATGAGCAGTTCTTC,CATSGVRDYPYNEQFF
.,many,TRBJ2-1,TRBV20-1,TGCAGTGCTAGAGGACCTATTTACAATGAGCAGTTCTTC,CSARGPIYNEQFF
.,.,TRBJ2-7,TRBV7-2,TGTGCCAGCAGCTTAGTAAGAGGGGCCGCTAGAGACTACGAGCAGTACTTC,CASSLVRGAARDYEQYF
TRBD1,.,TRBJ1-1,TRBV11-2,TGTGCCAGCAGCCCCTGGGACAGGGTTACTGTGACTGAAGCTTTCTTT,CASSPWDRVTVTEAFF
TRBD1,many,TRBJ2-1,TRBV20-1,TGCAGTGCTAGGGGGACAGGGGCTAACAATGAGCAGTTCTTC,CSARGTGANNEQFF
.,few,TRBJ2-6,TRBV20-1,TGCAGTGCCGTCGGACATTTCATCTCTGGGGCCAACGTCCTGACTTTC,CSAVGHFISGANVLTF
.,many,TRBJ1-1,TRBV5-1,TGCGCCAGCAGCTTGTATCAGGGGATAATGAACACTGAAGCTTTCTTT,CASSLYQGIMNTEAFF
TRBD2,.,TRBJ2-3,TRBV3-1,TGTGCCAGCAGCCAAGGACTAGCGGCCACCACAGATACGCAGTATTTT,CASSQGLAATTDTQYF
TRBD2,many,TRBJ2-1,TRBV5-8,TGTGCCAGCACCAGAGCGGGGGGGGAACTTTACAATGAGCAGTTCTTC,CASTRAGGELYNEQFF
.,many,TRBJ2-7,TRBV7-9,TGTGCCAGCACCAAATCAGCCTACGAGCAGTACTTC,CASTKSAYEQYF
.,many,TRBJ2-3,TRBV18,TGTGCCAGCTCACCCGGACAGTTTTTAAAGGATACGCAGTATTTT,CASSPGQFLKDTQYF
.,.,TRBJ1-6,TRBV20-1,TGCAGTGCTCGATACCGGGACAAACCTTCACCCCTCCACTTT,CSARYRDKPSPLHF
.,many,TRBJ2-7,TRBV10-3,TGTGCCATCAGTGAGTCGGTGGGGGGCCAGCACTTC,CAISESVGGQHF
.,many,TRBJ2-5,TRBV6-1,TGTGCCAGCAGTGAGCTTGCGGGGACTCCCGAGACCCAGTACTTC,CASSELAGTPETQYF
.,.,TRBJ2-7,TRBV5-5,TGTGCCAGCAGCTTGGTTTCAGCTAGTTCTGGCGAGCAGTACTTC,CASSLVSASSGEQYF
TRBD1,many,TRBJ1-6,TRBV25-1,TGTGCCAGCAGTGAATTGGGACAGGTTCTCCTAGGTGACGAACCCCTCCACTTT,CASSELGQVLLGDEPLHF
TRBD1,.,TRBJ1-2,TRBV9,TGTGCCAGCAGCTGCCGGACAGGGCTTTGCGGCTACACCTTC,CASSCRTGLCGYTF
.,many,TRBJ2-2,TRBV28,TGTGCCAGCAGTTTCGTGTGGGCCCCGAACACCGGGGAGCTGTTTTTT,CASSFVWAPNTGELFF
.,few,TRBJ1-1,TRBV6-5,TGTGCCAGCAGTTACTCGATAGGGTTCACTGAAGCTTTCTTT,CASSYSIGFTEAFF